One sample yielded the 32 T cell receptor beta chains listed below, sequenced in a study of T cells in Graves' hyperthyroidism and ophthalmopathy. Amplification of TCR beta CDR3 regions used RNA as the template. A first-round RT-PCR of the TCR CDR3 used the HTBI primer set. TCRdb re-called the multiplex PCR reads with MiXCR, one entry per CDR3 protein. The sample holds about 640,000 distinct CDR3 sequences; about 15% are singletons and the top ten take around an eighth. Sequences were obtained from blood. These receptors all come from a woman in her fifties or sixties with Graves' ophthalmopathy.

There are many counts of this clonotype. The rearrangement links TRBV28 to TRBJ2-1; D not certain. Trimming left V 2 bases short and J 4 bases short, with 9 bases between. CDR3 length: 14 residues. Germline lookup yields CDR1 MDHEN and CDR2 SYDVKM. The CDR3 sequence: CASSLRQDYNEQFF. CDR3 DNA: TGTGCCAGCAGTTTAAGACAAGATTACAATGAGCAGTTCTTC.

As to this clonotype: With a much larger clone just one base away, this may be a read error. This chain links TRBV11-2 with TRBJ2-5; TRBD2 aligns across 15 bases. The V segment lost 4 bases and the J segment 1 base; nucleotides outside the gene matches: 7. Germline V lookup: CDR1 SGHAT, CDR2 FQNNGV. There are 18 residues in the CDR3. The CDR3 is CASSSGTSGRNIQETQYF. The CDR3 nucleotides read TGTGCCAGCAGCTCGGGGACTAGCGGGAGGAACATCCAAGAGACCCAGTACTTC.

Many counts were recorded for this clonotype. The V and J genes are TRBV7-9 and TRBJ2-7; 10 bases fit TRBD2. V shed 5 bases, J shed 0 bases, and the junction held 10 bases outside the gene matches. Germline V lookup: CDR1 SEHNR, CDR2 FQNEAQ (reference sequence). The CDR3 covers 17 residues. The CDR3 reads CASSLLAGAPSSYEQYF. DNA of the CDR3: TGTGCCAGCAGCCTGCTAGCGGGAGCCCCTAGCTCCTACGAGCAGTACTTC.

This clonotype has at least ten counts. The chain links TRBV28 to TRBJ2-7; D could derive from TRBD1 or TRBD2 (7 bases each). This CDR3 is 15 amino acids long. Germline loops: CDR1 MDHEN, CDR2 SYDVKM. With 6 bases removed from V and 2 bases from J, the gap between germline ends came to 17 bases. CDR3 nucleotides: TGTGCCAGCAGCCAGGGGGGGAGGGCAACCTACGAGCAGTACTTC. It yields the protein CASSQGGRATYEQYF. Full variable domain (outside the CDR3, taken from reference TRBV28 and TRBJ2-7): DVKVTQSSRYLVKRTGEKVFLECVQDMDHENMFWYRQDPGLGLRLIYFSYDVKMKEKGDIPEGYSVSREKKERFSLILESASTNQTSMYLCASSQGGRATYEQYFGPGTRLTVT.

The table lists this clonotype with a few counts. The rearrangement joins TRBV20-1 to TRBJ2-1, with 14 bases matching TRBD2. The V segment lost 4 bases and the J segment 0 bases; nucleotides outside the gene matches: 8. The germline CDR1 and CDR2 sequences are DFQATT and SNEGSKA (reference sequence). The CDR3 runs to 18 residues. Written as DNA, the CDR3 is TGCAGTGCTAAGGGACTAGCGGGAGTGGGGGGCTCCTACAATGAGCAGTTCTTC. Translated: CSAKGLAGVGGSYNEQFF.

This clonotype was seen only a few times. The chain's CDR3 is CASSQVVPLGYTDTQYF. The DNA for the CDR3 is TGTGCCAGCAGCCAAGTCGTCCCATTAGGTTATACAGATACGCAGTATTTT. The V call is TRBV14, the J call TRBJ2-3; the D is unclear. From germline, CDR1 is SGHDN and CDR2 FVKESK. With 1 base removed from V and 3 bases from J, the gap between germline ends came to 17 bases. This CDR3 is 17 amino acids long.

The chain employs TRBV15 and TRBJ2-6, with TRBD1 matching 9 bases. CDR3 length: 18 amino acids. J gave up 1 base and V 5 bases, and 9 bases lay outside the gene matches. Per the germline V gene, CDR1 is LNHNV and CDR2 is YYDKDF (reference sequence). This CDR3 reads CATSLPGQGISGANVLTF. The CDR3 DNA follows: TGTGCCACCAGCTTGCCGGGACAGGGTATATCTGGGGCCAACGTCCTGACTTTC.

This chain links TRBV2 with TRBJ2-1, with 14 bases matching TRBD2. Germline V gene data show CDR1 as SNHLY and CDR2 as FYNNEI. The CDR3 covers 17 residues. V lost 5 bases and J lost 8; bases outside the gene matches: 11. CDR3 DNA sequence: TGTGCCAGCAGTCCGGGACTAGCGGGAGTGGGGAGGGATGAGCAGTTCTTC. Encoded protein: CASSPGLAGVGRDEQFF.

This clonotype was picked up a small number of times. The J gene is TRBJ2-2, the V gene TRBV19; 12 positions match TRBD2. Germline V CDR1 and CDR2: LNHDA, SQIVND (reference sequence). The CDR3 is 17 amino acids. The ends lost 7 bases at V and 4 bases at J; junction bases unmatched: 10. The CDR3 region is CASIETSGSIGTGELFF. The CDR3 DNA reads as TGTGCCAGTATTGAGACTAGCGGGAGTATCGGCACCGGGGAGCTGTTTTTT.

In this sample, this clonotype turned up a few times. The chain couples TRBV7-3 to TRBJ2-1; 12 bases fit TRBD2. From germline, CDR1 is SGHTA and CDR2 FQGTGA. The V segment lost 3 bases and the J segment 8 bases; nucleotides outside the gene matches: 8. The CDR3 loop spans 16 amino acids. CDR3 in DNA: TGTGCCAGCAGCTTTAGACTAGCGGGAGTAAGCCATGAGCAGTTCTTC. It specifies CASSFRLAGVSHEQFF.

In its sample, this clonotype was seen many times. This sequence joins TRBV7-2 and TRBJ2-7, with 7 positions matching TRBD2. The CDR3 is 15 amino acids. CDR1 and CDR2 from the germline V gene are SGHTA and FQGNSA. Trimming removed 2 bases from V and 2 bases from J; junction bases left unmatched: 6. The CDR3 DNA reads TGTGCCAGCAGCTTAAGAGGGAGGGTAGCCTACGAGCAGTACTTC. As protein: CASSLRGRVAYEQYF.

This clonotype has only a few counts. This rearrangement joins TRBV18 to TRBJ1-3; 10 bases match TRBD1. Germline trimming cut 2 bases from V and 4 bases from J; bases unmatched to any gene: 5. This CDR3 is 16 amino acids long. The germline V gene has CDR1 KGHSH and CDR2 LQKENI. CDR3 bases: TGTGCCAGCTCACCAACCGGGACAGGGGTCGGAAACACCATATATTTT. This encodes CASSPTGTGVGNTIYF.

This clonotype has only a few counts. The V call is TRBV15, the J call TRBJ2-1; 10 nucleotides line up with TRBD2. The CDR3 sequence is 17 residues long. Germline values: CDR1 LNHNV, CDR2 YYDKDF (reference sequence). The V and J ends lost 0 bases and 4 bases, in that order; junction bases with no gene match: 6. The CDR3 sequence: CATSRERWTSGYNEQFF. The CDR3 coding sequence is TGTGCCACCAGCAGAGAGAGGTGGACTAGCGGTTACAATGAGCAGTTCTTC.

This clonotype was seen at least ten times. The chain couples TRBV7-2 to TRBJ2-3, with D perhaps given as TRBD1 or TRBD2 (6 bases each). The CDR3 runs to 15 residues. The germline CDR1 and CDR2 sequences are SGHTA and FQGNSA. The V gene lost 1 base and the J gene lost 4 bases, with 12 bases spanning the gap. This CDR3 reads CASSLEQGRSDTQYF. DNA for the CDR3: TGTGCCAGCAGCTTAGAGCAGGGGAGGTCAGATACGCAGTATTTT.

This clonotype was picked up many times. V and J are TRBV24-1 and TRBJ2-7; 12 bases agree with TRBD1. The germline gives CDR1 KGHDR, CDR2 SFDVKD. There are 16 residues in the CDR3. V gave up 3 bases and J gave up 5 bases; unmatched junction bases: 7. The CDR3 DNA follows: TGTGCCACCAGTGATAGAGCCGGGACAGGGGGCAACGAGCAGTACTTC. Translation gives CATSDRAGTGGNEQYF.

The table lists this clonotype with a few counts. The V gene is TRBV29-1, the J gene TRBJ2-4, with a tentative D call TRBD1 (5 bases). The CDR3 sequence is 12 residues long. Trimming removed 7 bases at V and 3 bases at J, with 10 bases between. Germline lookup yields CDR1 SQVTM and CDR2 ANQGSEA. The CDR3: CSAQGSKNIQYF. Written as DNA, the CDR3 is TGCAGCGCTCAGGGAAGCAAAAACATTCAGTACTTC. Full variable domain (remainder filled in from reference TRBV29-1 and TRBJ2-4): SAVISQKPSRDICQRGTSLTIQCQVDSQVTMMFWYRQQPGQSLTLIATANQGSEATYESGFVIDKFPISRPNLTFSTLTVSNMSPEDSSIYLCSAQGSKNIQYFGAGTRLSVL.

J is TRBJ2-1 and V is TRBV7-9, with D tentatively TRBD2 (6 bases). This CDR3 is built from 16 residues. The V gene's germline CDR1 is SEHNR and CDR2 FQNEAQ (reference sequence). V was cut by 5 bases and J by 6 bases, with 20 bases left in between. DNA of the CDR3: TGTGCCAGCAGCGCCCCCGGGGCAGGGACTTTCAATGAGCAGTTCTTC. Its protein product is CASSAPGAGTFNEQFF.

Concerning this clonotype: A much larger clone lies one base from this, so it may be a read error. Because the CDR3 is missing its conserved closing phenylalanine or tryptophan, this is likely a read error. The rearrangement links TRBV5-1 to TRBJ2-5; D is ambiguous. V gave up 0 bases and J gave up 5 bases, with 11 bases separating them. Germline assignment: CDR1 SGHRS and CDR2 YFSETQ. The CDR3 spans 14 residues. CDR3 in DNA: TGCGCCAGCAGCTTGGTCTCCGGAGCTGAGACCCAGTACCTC. Protein sequence: CASSLVSGAETQYL.

This clonotype showed up many times. The chain links TRBV6-5 to TRBJ1-2; D may be TRBD1 (6 bases). V lost 0 bases to trimming and J lost 8 bases, with 13 bases between them. The CDR3 loop spans 14 amino acids. Germline V gene sequence: CDR1 MNHEY, CDR2 SVGAGI. Written as DNA, the CDR3 is TGTGCCAGCAGTTACTCGAAGGGGGTGGGGGGCTACACCTTC. It codes for CASSYSKGVGGYTF.

The chain joins TRBV9 to TRBJ2-7; D gene ambiguous. Trimming removed 0 bases at V and 3 bases at J, with 7 bases between. Looked up from germline, CDR1 is SGDLS and CDR2 is YYNGEE. This CDR3 contains 13 residues. CDR3 sequence (DNA): TGTGCCAGCAGCGTAGAGGCTCACTACGAGCAGTACTTC. This codes for CASSVEAHYEQYF.

This clonotype was observed a handful of times. The chain recombines TRBV10-3 with TRBJ1-5; D might be TRBD1 (5 bases). CDR1 ENHRY and CDR2 SYGVKD come from the germline V gene. The V end lost 3 bases, the J end lost 2 bases, and 8 bases lay between the germline ends. The CDR3 sequence is 14 residues long. The CDR3 nucleotides are TGTGCCATCAGTGACCCCAGGGGCAATCAGCCCCAGCATTTT. Translating it yields CAISDPRGNQPQHF.

This clonotype has ten or more counts. V gene TRBV7-2 combines with J gene TRBJ2-3; no clear D gene. The CDR3 is 14 residues long. Germline V gene lookup returns CDR1 SGHTA and CDR2 FQGNSA. V dropped 4 bases and J dropped 3 bases, with 11 bases sitting between them. CDR3 residues: CASSSRISTDTQYF. The CDR3 region has the DNA TGTGCCAGCAGCTCTCGAATTAGTACAGATACGCAGTATTTT.

The chain employs TRBV25-1 and TRBJ1-1, with D unresolved. V gave up 3 bases and J gave up 3 bases, with 14 bases separating them. CDR1 is MGHDK, CDR2 SYGVNS, per germline. The CDR3 covers 15 residues. The CDR3 spells CASSDPAEADTEAFF. The CDR3 region has the DNA TGTGCCAGCAGTGACCCCGCTGAGGCGGACACTGAAGCTTTCTTT.

This clonotype showed up many times. The rearrangement joins TRBV30 to TRBJ2-7; D is unresolved. This CDR3 comprises 13 residues. V was shortened by 1 base and J by 0 bases, with 7 bases between the two germline ends. CDR1 GTSNPN and CDR2 SVGIG come from the germline V gene (reference sequence). The DNA for the CDR3 is TGTGCCTGGAGTGGAACACTCTCCTACGAGCAGTACTTC. This codes for CAWSGTLSYEQYF.

With respect to this clonotype: With a much larger clone just one base away, this may be a read error. V gene TRBV11-2 combines with J gene TRBJ2-1; 9 nucleotides agree with TRBD2. Per germline, CDR1 SGHAT and CDR2 FQNNGV. This CDR3 contains 17 residues. CDR3 bases: TGTACCAGCAGCCCGGGACTAGCAATAGAAAGATCTAATGAGCAGTTCTTC. Its protein product is CTSSPGLAIERSNEQFF.

This clonotype was observed a single time. This chain links TRBV20-1 with TRBJ2-3, with TRBD2 identical over 10 bases. Trimming at V came to 5 bases and at J to 5 bases, leaving 10 bases not matched to a gene. Germline V gene lookup returns CDR1 DFQATT and CDR2 SNEGSKA (reference sequence). The CDR3 totals 15 residues. The CDR3: CSAPPSGRAKDTQYF. The CDR3 nucleotides are TGCAGTGCTCCCCCGAGCGGGAGGGCCAAAGATACGCAGTATTTT.

This clonotype was counted ten times or more. This sequence joins TRBV2 and TRBJ2-7; TRBD2 matches 9 bases. Germline-derived CDR1 and CDR2 are SNHLY and FYNNEI. V dropped 6 bases and J dropped 6; count of bases not matched to a gene: 12. The CDR3 sequence is 15 residues long. The chain's CDR3 is CASSVIAGDESEQYF. The CDR3 DNA is TGTGCCAGCAGCGTGATAGCGGGAGATGAATCCGAGCAGTACTTC.

This clonotype occurred many times. The chain is built from TRBV27 and TRBJ2-2, with no clear D. This CDR3 contains 16 residues. Germline V gives CDR1 MNHEY, CDR2 SMNVEV (reference sequence). Trimming cost V 10 bases and J 0 bases, with 18 bases left between them. The CDR3 reads CATKGGVLTNTGELFF. The CDR3 DNA sequence: TGTGCCACCAAAGGTGGGGTCCTAACGAACACCGGGGAGCTGTTTTTT.

J is TRBJ2-2 and V is TRBV4-2, with D uncertain. The germline V gene encodes CDR1 LGHNA and CDR2 YNFKEQ. Deletions cut 1 base from V and 7 bases from J, with 10 bases between. This CDR3 comprises 14 residues. The DNA of the CDR3 is TGTGCCAGCAGCCAAGCTGGCGGTGGCGGGGAGCTGTTTTTT. Translating gives CASSQAGGGGELFF.

This clonotype was counted ten times or more. The chain joins TRBV2 to TRBJ2-1; no reliable D call. The ends were cut back, 6 bases at V and 0 bases at J, with 9 bases in the middle. The CDR3 is 14 residues long. CDR1 SNHLY and CDR2 FYNNEI come from the germline V gene. The CDR3 DNA is TGTGCCAGCAGGGGCTCCAGCTCCTACAATGAGCAGTTCTTC. This sequence encodes CASRGSSSYNEQFF. The full variable domain, with the rest looked up from reference TRBV2 and TRBJ2-1, is EPEVTQTPSHQVTQMGQEVILRCVPISNHLYFYWYRQILGQKVEFLVSFYNNEISEKSEIFDDQFSVERPDGSNFTLKIRSTKLEDSAMYFCASRGSSSYNEQFFGPGTRLTVL.

This clonotype was seen a few times. The chain uses TRBV27 and TRBJ2-7; D may be TRBD2 (6 bases). The CDR3 totals 12 residues. V was trimmed by 6 bases and J by 5 bases, leaving 11 bases between them. The germline V gene has CDR1 MNHEY and CDR2 SMNVEV (reference sequence). In DNA, the CDR3 is TGTGCCAGCAGGGAGGGATCGGACGAGCAGTACTTC. Its translation is CASREGSDEQYF.

This clonotype was observed at least ten times. The chain has TRBV7-9 and TRBJ2-1; 9 nucleotides align to TRBD2. CDR3 length: 15 amino acids. The V segment lost 1 base and the J segment 14 bases; nucleotides outside the gene matches: 12. Germline V gene lookup returns CDR1 SEHNR and CDR2 FQNEAQ (reference sequence). This chain's CDR3 is CASSLGGPLAGGEFF. The CDR3 DNA is TGTGCCAGCAGCTTAGGAGGGCCACTAGCGGGTGGTGAGTTCTTC.